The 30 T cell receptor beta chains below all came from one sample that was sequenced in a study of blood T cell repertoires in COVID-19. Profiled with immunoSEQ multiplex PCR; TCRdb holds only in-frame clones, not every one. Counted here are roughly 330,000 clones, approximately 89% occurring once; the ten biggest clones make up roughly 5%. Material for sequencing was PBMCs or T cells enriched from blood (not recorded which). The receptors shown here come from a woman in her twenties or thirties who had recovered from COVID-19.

The CDR3 DNA reads as TGCGCCAGCAGCCGATCCGGGACAGGTGTCACTGAAGCTTTCTTT. Translating it yields CASSRSGTGVTEAFF. V and J are TRBV4-3 and TRBJ1-1; 8 nucleotides line up with TRBD1. CDR3 size: 15 residues. The V gene end was trimmed by 4 bases and the J gene end by 4 bases; junction bases not matched to a gene: 8. The germline gives CDR1 LGHNA, CDR2 YSLEER.

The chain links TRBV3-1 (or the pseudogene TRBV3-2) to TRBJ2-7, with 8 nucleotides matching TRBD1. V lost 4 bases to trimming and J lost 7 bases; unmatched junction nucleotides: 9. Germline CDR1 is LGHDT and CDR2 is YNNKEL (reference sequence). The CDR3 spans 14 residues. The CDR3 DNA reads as TGTGCCAGCAGCCGTCGGACAGGGCTCGGGGAGCAGTACTTC. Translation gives CASSRRTGLGEQYF.

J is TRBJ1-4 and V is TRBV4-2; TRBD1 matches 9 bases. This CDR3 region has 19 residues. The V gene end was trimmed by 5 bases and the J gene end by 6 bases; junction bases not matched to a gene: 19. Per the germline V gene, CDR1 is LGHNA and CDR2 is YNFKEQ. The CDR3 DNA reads TGTGCCAGCAGCGGATCGCCGGGACAGGGTATTCCATTCGATGAAAAACTGTTTTTT. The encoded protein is CASSGSPGQGIPFDEKLFF.

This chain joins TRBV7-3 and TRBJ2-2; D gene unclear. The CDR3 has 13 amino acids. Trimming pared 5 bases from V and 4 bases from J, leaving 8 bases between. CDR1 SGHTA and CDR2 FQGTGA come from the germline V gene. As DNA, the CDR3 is TGTGCCAGCAGCCGTGGGCGCACCGGGGAGCTGTTTTTT. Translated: CASSRGRTGELFF.

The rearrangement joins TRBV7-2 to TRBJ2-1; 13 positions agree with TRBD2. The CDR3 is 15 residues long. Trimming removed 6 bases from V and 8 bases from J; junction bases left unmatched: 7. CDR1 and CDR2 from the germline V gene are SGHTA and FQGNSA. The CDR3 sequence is CASRLLAGGPDEQFF. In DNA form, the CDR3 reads TGTGCCAGCAGGTTACTAGCGGGGGGGCCCGATGAGCAGTTCTTC.

The CDR3 nucleotides read TGTGCCAGCAGTTCCTTACTCCGACAGGCAGATGGCTACACCTTC. It is translated as CASSSLLRQADGYTF. The V and J genes are TRBV27 and TRBJ1-2; tentative D call: TRBD1 (6 bases). The CDR3 runs 15 residues. Deletions cut 4 bases from V and 6 bases from J, with 18 bases between. Germline CDR1 is MNHEY and CDR2 is SMNVEV (reference sequence).

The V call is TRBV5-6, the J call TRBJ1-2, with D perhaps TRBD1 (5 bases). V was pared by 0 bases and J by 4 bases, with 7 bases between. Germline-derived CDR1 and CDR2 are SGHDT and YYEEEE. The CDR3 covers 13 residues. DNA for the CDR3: TGTGCCAGCAGCTTGGTCCAGGGCTATGGCTACACCTTC. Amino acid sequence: CASSLVQGYGYTF.

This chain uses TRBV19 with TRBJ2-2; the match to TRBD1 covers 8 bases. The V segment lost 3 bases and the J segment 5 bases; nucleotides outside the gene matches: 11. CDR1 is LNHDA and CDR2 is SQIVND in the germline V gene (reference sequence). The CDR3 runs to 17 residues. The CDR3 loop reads CASSIFQGQVSTGELFF. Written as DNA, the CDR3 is TGTGCCAGTAGTATCTTCCAGGGACAGGTATCGACCGGGGAGCTGTTTTTT.

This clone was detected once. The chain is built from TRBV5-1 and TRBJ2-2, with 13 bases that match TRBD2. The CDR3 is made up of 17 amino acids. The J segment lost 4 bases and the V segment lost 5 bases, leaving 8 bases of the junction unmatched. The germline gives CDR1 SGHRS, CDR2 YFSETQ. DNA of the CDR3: TGCGCCAGCAGGCCGATACTAGCGGGGGGGCTCACCGGGGAGCTGTTTTTT. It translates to CASRPILAGGLTGELFF. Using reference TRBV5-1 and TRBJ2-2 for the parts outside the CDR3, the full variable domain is KAGVTQTPRYLIKTRGQQVTLSCSPISGHRSVSWYQQTPGQGLQFLFEYFSETQRNKGNFPGRFSGRQFSNSRSEMNVSTLELGDSALYLCASRPILAGGLTGELFFGEGSRLTVL.

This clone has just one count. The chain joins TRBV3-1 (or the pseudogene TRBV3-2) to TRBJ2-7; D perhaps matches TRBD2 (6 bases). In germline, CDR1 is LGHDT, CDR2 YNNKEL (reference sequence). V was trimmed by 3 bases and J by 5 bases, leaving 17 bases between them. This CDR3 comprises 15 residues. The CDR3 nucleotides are TGTGCCAGCAGCCAGGACCTAGCGCAACGAAACGAGCAGTACTTC. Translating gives CASSQDLAQRNEQYF.

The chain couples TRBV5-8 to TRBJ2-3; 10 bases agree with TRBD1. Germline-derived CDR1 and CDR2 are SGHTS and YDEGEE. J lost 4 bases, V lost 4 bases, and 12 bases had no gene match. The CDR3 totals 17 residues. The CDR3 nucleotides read TGTGCCAGCAGCCCTAGGAGGGGACAGGGGACCGCAGATACGCAGTATTTT. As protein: CASSPRRGQGTADTQYF.

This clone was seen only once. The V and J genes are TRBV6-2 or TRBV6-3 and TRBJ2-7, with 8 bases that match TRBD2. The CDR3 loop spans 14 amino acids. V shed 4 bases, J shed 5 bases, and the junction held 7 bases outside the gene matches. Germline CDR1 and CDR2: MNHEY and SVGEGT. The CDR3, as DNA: TGTGCCAGCAGTTTGGACGGACTAGCAGACGAGCAGTACTTC. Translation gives CASSLDGLADEQYF.

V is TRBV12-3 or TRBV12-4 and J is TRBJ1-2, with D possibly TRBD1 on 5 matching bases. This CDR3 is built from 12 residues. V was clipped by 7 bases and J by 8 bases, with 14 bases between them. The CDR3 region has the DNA TGTGCCAGCACCGGGGGTTTATGGGGCTACACCTTC. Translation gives CASTGGLWGYTF.

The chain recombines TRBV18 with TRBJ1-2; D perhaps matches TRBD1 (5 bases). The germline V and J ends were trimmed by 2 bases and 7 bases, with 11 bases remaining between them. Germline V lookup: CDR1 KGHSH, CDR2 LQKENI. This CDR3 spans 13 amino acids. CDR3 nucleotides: TGTGCCAGCTCACCAGGGGCGTTGGCTGGCTACACCTTC. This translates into CASSPGALAGYTF.

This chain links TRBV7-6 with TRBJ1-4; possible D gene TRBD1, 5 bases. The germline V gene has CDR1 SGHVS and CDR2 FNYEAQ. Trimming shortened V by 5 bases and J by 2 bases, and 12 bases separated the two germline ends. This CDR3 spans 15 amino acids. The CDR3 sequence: CASSPTGGTNEKLFF. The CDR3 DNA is TGTGCCAGCAGCCCTACAGGAGGGACTAATGAAAAACTGTTTTTT.

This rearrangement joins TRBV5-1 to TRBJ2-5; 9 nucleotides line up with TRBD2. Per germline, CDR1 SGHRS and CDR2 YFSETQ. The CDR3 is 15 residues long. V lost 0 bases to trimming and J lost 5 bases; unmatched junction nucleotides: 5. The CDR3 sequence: CASSLEGGGAETQYF. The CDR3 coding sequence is TGCGCCAGCAGCTTGGAAGGCGGGGGGGCTGAGACCCAGTACTTC.

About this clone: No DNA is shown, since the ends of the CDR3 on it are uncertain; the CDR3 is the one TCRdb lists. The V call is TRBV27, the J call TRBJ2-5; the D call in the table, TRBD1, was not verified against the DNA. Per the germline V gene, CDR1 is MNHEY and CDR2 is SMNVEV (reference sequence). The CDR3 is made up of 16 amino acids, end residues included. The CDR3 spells CASSILVGQGPGTQYF.

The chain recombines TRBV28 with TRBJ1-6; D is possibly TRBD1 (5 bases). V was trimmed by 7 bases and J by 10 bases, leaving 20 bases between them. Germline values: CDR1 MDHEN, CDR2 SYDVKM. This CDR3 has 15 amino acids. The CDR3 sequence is CASTPIGTAGSPLHF. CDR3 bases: TGTGCCAGCACTCCTATTGGGACTGCGGGCTCACCCCTCCACTTT.

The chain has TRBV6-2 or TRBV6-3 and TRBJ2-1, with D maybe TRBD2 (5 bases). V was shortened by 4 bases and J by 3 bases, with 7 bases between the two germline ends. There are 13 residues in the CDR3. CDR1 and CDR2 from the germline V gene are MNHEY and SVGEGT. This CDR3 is CASSLRGYNEQFF. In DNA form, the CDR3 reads TGTGCCAGCAGTTTACGGGGCTACAATGAGCAGTTCTTC.

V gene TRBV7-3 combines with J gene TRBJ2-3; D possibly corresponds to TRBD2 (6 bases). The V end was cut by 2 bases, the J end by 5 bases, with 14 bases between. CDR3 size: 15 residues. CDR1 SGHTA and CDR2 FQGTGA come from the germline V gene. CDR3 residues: CASSLEEEGQDTQYF. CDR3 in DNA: TGTGCCAGCAGCTTAGAAGAGGAGGGGCAAGATACGCAGTATTTT. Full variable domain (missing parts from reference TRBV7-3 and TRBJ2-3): GAGVSQTPSNKVTEKGKYVELRCDPISGHTALYWYRQSLGQGPEFLIYFQGTGAADDSGLPNDRFFAVRPEGSVSTLKIQRTERGDSAVYLCASSLEEEGQDTQYFGPGTRLTVL.

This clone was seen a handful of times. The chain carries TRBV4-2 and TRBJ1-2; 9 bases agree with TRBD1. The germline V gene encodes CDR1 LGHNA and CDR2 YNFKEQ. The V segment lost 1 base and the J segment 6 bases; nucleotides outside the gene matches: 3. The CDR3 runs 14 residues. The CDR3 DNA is TGTGCCAGCAGCCAAGGACAGGGGGGGGATGGCTACACCTTC. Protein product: CASSQGQGGDGYTF.

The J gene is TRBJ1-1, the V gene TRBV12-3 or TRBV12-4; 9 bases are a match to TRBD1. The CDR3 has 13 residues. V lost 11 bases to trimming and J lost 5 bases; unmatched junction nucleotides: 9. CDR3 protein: CASTRTGVTEAFF. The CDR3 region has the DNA TGTGCCTCCACTCGGACAGGGGTTACTGAAGCTTTCTTT.

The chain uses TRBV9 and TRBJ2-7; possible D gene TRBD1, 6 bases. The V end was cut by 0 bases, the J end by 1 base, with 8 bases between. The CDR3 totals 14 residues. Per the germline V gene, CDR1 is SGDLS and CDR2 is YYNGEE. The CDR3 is CASSVEGGSYEQYF. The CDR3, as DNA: TGTGCCAGCAGCGTAGAAGGGGGATCCTACGAGCAGTACTTC.

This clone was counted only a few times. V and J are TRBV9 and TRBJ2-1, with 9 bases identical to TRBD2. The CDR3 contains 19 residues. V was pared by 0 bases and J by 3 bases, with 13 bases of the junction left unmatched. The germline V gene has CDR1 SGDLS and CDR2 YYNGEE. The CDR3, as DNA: TGTGCCAGCAGCGTAGAAGGGACTAGCTTACTTCCCCTCTACAATGAGCAGTTCTTC. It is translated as CASSVEGTSLLPLYNEQFF.

CDR3 sequence reads: CATSLDRVLSPLHF. CDR3 bases: TGTGCCACCAGCCTAGACAGGGTATTATCACCCCTCCACTTT. J is TRBJ1-6 and V is TRBV15; TRBD1 matches 7 bases. The CDR3 covers 14 residues. V trimming: 5 bases; J trimming: 10 bases; junction bases outside the gene matches: 8. The V gene's germline CDR1 is LNHNV and CDR2 YYDKDF (reference sequence).

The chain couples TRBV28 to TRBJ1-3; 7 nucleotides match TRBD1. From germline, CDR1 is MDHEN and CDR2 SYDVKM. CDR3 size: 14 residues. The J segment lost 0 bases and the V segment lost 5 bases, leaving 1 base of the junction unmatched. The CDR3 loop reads CASSPGGSGNTIYF. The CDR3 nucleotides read TGTGCCAGCAGTCCAGGGGGCTCTGGAAACACCATATATTTT. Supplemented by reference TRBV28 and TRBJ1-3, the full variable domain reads DVKVTQSSRYLVKRTGEKVFLECVQDMDHENMFWYRQDPGLGLRLIYFSYDVKMKEKGDIPEGYSVSREKKERFSLILESASTNQTSMYLCASSPGGSGNTIYFGEGSWLTVV.

CDR3 nucleotide sequence: TGTGCCAGCAGCGCCCACCGGGACAGAATCACAGATACGCAGTATTTT. Its protein product is CASSAHRDRITDTQYF. The chain recombines TRBV14 with TRBJ2-3; TRBD1 matches 7 bases. V lost 5 bases to trimming and J lost 2 bases; unmatched junction nucleotides: 10. The germline gives CDR1 SGHDN, CDR2 FVKESK. The CDR3 length is 16 residues.

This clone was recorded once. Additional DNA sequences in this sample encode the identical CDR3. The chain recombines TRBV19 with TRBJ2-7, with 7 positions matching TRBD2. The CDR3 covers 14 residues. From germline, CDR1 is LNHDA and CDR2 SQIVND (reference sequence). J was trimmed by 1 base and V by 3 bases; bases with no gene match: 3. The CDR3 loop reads CASSITGGSYEQYF. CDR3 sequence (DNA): TGTGCCAGTAGTATCACCGGGGGGTCCTACGAGCAGTACTTC.

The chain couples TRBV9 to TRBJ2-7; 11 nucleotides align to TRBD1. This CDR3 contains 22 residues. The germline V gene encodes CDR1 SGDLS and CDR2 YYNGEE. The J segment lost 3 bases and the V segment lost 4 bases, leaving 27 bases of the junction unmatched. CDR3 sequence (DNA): TGTGCCAGCAGCCGCAGATCCCACGATGTAGGACAGGGGGCACCGGATCTCTACGAGCAGTACTTC. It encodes CASSRRSHDVGQGAPDLYEQYF.

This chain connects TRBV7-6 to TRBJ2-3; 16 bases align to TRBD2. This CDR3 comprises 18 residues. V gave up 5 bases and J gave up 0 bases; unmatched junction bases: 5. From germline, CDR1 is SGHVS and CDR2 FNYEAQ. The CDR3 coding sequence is TGTGCCAGCAGCCTCCAGGGACTAGCGGGGGGGAGCACAGATACGCAGTATTTT. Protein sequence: CASSLQGLAGGSTDTQYF.